Given below is one TCR beta chain in context. This entry comes from a study of CD8 T cells in Susac syndrome. The J segment lost 0 bases and the V segment lost 0 bases, leaving 10 bases of the junction unmatched. The CDR3 covers 21 residues. Germline V gene data show CDR1 as MNHEY and CDR2 as SVGAGI. An input of roughly 0.5 to 1 ug of RNA was subjected to reverse transcription using random hexamers. TCRdb ran MiXCR on the immunoSEQ multiplex PCR reads and lists one entry per CDR3 protein. The data show 250,000 to 300,000 distinct CDR3 sequences, with more than 75% seen just once and about 0.11% held by the top ten.

The chain carries TRBV6-5 and TRBJ2-6; 11 bases map to TRBD2. Sequencing used CD8+ T cells from PBMCs. The receptor was isolated from a human donor with multiple sclerosis. The CDR3 spells CASSYSEGLAEFSSGANVLTF. CDR3 bases: TGTGCCAGCAGTTACTCGGAGGGACTAGCGGAATTTAGCTCTGGGGCCAACGTCCTGACTTTC.